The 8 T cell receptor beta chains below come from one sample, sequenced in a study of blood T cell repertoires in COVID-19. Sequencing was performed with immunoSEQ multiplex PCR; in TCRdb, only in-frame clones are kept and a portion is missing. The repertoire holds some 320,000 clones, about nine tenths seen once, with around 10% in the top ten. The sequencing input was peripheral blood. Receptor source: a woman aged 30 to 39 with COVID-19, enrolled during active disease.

The CDR3, as DNA: TGTGCCAGCAGCCTTGGGGGGGCCAGAAACAATGAGCAGTTCTTC. It yields the protein CASSLGGARNNEQFF. The chain employs TRBV4-2 and TRBJ2-1; D is possibly TRBD2 (7 bases). V was shortened by 4 bases and J by 5 bases, with 15 bases between the two germline ends. The CDR3 is 15 residues long. Germline assignment: CDR1 LGHNA and CDR2 YNFKEQ.

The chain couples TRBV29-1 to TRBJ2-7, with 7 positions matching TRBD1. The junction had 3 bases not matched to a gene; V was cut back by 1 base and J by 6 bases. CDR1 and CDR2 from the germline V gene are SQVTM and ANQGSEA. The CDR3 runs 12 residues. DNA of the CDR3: TGCAGCGTTGAAGGAGGGGGCCGCGAGCAGTACTTC. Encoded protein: CSVEGGGREQYF.

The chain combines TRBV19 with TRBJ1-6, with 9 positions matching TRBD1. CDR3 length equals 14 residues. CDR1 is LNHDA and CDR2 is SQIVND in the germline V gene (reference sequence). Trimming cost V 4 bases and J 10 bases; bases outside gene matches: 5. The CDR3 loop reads CASSKGQGKSPLHF. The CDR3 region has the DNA TGTGCCAGTAGTAAGGGACAGGGAAAATCACCCCTCCACTTT.

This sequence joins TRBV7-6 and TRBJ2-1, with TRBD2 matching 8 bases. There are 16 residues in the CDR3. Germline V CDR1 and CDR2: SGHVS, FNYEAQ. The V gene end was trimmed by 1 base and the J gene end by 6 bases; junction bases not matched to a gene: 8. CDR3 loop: CASSLEIAGTSNEQFF. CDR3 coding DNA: TGTGCCAGCAGCTTAGAAATAGCGGGGACATCCAATGAGCAGTTCTTC.

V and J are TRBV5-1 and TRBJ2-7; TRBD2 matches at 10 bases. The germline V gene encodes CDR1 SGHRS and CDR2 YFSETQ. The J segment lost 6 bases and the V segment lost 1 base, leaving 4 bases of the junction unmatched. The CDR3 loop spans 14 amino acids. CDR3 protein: CASSLSGGALEQYF. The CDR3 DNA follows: TGCGCCAGCAGCTTGAGCGGGGGGGCCCTCGAGCAGTACTTC. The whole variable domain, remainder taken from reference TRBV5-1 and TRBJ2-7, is KAGVTQTPRYLIKTRGQQVTLSCSPISGHRSVSWYQQTPGQGLQFLFEYFSETQRNKGNFPGRFSGRQFSNSRSEMNVSTLELGDSALYLCASSLSGGALEQYFGPGTRLTVT.

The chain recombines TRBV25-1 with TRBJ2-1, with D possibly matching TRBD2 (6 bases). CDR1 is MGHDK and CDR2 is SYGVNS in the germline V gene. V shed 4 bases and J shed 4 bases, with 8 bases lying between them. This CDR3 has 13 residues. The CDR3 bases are TGTGCCAGCAGTGGGGGACTTTACAATGAGCAGTTCTTC. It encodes CASSGGLYNEQFF.

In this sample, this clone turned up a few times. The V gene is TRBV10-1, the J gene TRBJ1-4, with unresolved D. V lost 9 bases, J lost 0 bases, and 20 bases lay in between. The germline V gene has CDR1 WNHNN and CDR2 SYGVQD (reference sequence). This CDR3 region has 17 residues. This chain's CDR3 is CASLLMEEGATNEKLFF. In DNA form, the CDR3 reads TGCGCCAGTCTACTAATGGAAGAAGGAGCAACTAATGAAAAACTGTTTTTT.

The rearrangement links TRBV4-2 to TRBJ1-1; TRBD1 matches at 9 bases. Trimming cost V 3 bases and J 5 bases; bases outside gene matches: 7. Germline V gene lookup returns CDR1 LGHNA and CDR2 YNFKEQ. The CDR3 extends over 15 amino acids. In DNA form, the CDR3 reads TGTGCCAGCAGCCACCCGGGACAGGGATTAACTGAAGCTTTCTTT. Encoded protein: CASSHPGQGLTEAFF.